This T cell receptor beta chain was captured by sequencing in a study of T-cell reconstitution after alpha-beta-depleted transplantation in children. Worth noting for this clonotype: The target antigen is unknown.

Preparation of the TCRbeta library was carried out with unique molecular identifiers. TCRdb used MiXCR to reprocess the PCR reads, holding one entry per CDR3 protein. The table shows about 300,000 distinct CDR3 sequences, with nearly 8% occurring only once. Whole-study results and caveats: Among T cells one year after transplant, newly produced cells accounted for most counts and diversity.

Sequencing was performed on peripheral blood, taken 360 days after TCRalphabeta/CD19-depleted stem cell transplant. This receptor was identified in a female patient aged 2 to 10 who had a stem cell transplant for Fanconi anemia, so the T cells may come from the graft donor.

This CDR3 reads CAISGGGDWANVLTF. The CDR3 DNA follows: TGTGCCATCAGTGGAGGGGGGGATTGGGCCAACGTCCTGACTTTC. The rearrangement uses TRBV10-3 and TRBJ2-6; D is possibly TRBD2 (7 bases). V was trimmed by 4 bases and J by 5 bases, leaving 12 bases between them. The CDR3 length is 15 residues. Per germline, CDR1 ENHRY and CDR2 SYGVKD.